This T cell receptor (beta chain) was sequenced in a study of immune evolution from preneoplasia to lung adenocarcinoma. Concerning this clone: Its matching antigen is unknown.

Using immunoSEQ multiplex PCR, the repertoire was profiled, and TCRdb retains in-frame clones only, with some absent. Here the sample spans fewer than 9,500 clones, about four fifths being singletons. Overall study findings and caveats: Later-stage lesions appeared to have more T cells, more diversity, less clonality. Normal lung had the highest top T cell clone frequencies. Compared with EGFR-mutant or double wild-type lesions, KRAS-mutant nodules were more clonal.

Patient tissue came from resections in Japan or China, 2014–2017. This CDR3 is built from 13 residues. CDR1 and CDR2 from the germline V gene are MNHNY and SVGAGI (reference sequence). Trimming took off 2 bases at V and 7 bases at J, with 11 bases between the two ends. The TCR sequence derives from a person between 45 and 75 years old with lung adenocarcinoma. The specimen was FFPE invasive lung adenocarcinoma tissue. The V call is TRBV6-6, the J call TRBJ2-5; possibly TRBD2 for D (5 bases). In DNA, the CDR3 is TGTGCCAGCAGTTACGCCGGAGGTGGGACCCAGTACTTC. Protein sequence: CASSYAGGGTQYF.